This is a list of T cell receptor beta chains from one sample in a study of beta chain features in type 1 diabetes. Sequenced by immunoSEQ multiplex PCR; TCRdb stores in-frame clones only, minus some. The repertoire holds around 400,000 clones, with approximately 16% as singletons. The sequenced material came from naive CD4+ T cells from blood. Every receptor here comes from a woman between 18 and 29 years old in good health. Both conserved end residues are part of each CDR3. Each record gives: CDR3 length, D gene, J gene, clone size, V gene, CDR3 DNA, CDR3 protein. D genes are given only for firm matches. Size values are once, few and many counts, or a class for expanded clones, and some rows have none.

>13|-|TRBJ1-1|-|TRBV30
TGTGCCTGCCCACGGGACACCAACACTGAAGCTTTCTTT
CACPRDTNTEAFF
>15|TRBD1|TRBJ1-2|-|TRBV10-3
TGTGCCATCAGTAATCGGACAGGGGAAGACTATGGCTACACCTTC
CAISNRTGEDYGYTF
>13|-|TRBJ2-5|-|TRBV9
TGTGCCAGCAGCGTAATCCATCAAGAGACCCAGTACTTC
CASSVIHQETQYF
>13|-|TRBJ2-1|few|TRBV19
TGTGCCAGTAGTATCTTAGTAGGGACAGAGCAGTTCTTC
CASSILVGTEQFF
>14|TRBD1|TRBJ1-1|few|TRBV7-3
TGTGCCAGTGCCTCGGGGACAGCGAACACTGAAGCTTTCTTT
CASASGTANTEAFF
>14|TRBD2|TRBJ2-1|-|TRBV28
TGTGCCAGCAGTTTGCTAGCGGGAGTGTATGAGCAGTTCTTC
CASSLLAGVYEQFF
>14|-|TRBJ2-4|-|TRBV18
TGTGCCAGCTCACCAGAACTAGCCAAAAACATTCAGTACTTC
CASSPELAKNIQYF
>15|TRBD2|TRBJ2-7|-|TRBV7-9
TGTGCCAGCAGCACGGGACTAGCACCATACTACGAGCAGTACTTC
CASSTGLAPYYEQYF
>15|-|TRBJ2-1|few|TRBV25-1
TGTGCCAGCAGTGATAGGTCAGGGGCGAAGGGTGAGCAGTTCTTC
CASSDRSGAKGEQFF
>18|TRBD2|TRBJ2-2|few|TRBV7-8
TGTGCCAGCAGCCAGAGACTAGCGGGAGGAACGAACACCGGGGAGCTGTTTTTT
CASSQRLAGGTNTGELFF
>12|-|TRBJ2-1|-|TRBV29-1
TGCAGCGTGCGTAGGACCAGCGGGGAGCAGTTCTTC
CSVRRTSGEQFF
>14|-|TRBJ1-5|few|TRBV7-8
TGTGCCAGCAGCTTTTCCGGTAGCAATCAGCCCCAGCATTTT
CASSFSGSNQPQHF
>16|-|TRBJ2-1|few|TRBV2
TGTGCCAGCAGTGAAGCACGGGGGACGCCCCGGGATGAGCAGTTCTTC
CASSEARGTPRDEQFF
>14|TRBD1|TRBJ1-1|few|TRBV5-1
TGCGCCAGCAGCTCGGGACAGGGCAGCACTGAAGCTTTCTTT
CASSSGQGSTEAFF
>13|-|TRBJ2-2|-|TRBV30
TGTGCCTGCACTGCCAGCGGGACCGGGGAGCTGTTTTTT
CACTASGTGELFF
>17|-|TRBJ1-2|-|TRBV4-1
TGCGCCAGCAGCCAATCCAATGACAGGATTCCCCTTTATGGCTACACCTTC
CASSQSNDRIPLYGYTF
>14|-|TRBJ2-2|-|TRBV6-6
TGTGCCAGCAGCCGGGAATCGAACACCGGGGAGCTGTTTTTT
CASSRESNTGELFF
>14|-|TRBJ2-2|-|TRBV2
TGTGCCAGCAGTGAGACTAGTAGCACCGGGGAGCTGTTTTTT
CASSETSSTGELFF
>14|TRBD1|TRBJ2-7|few|TRBV6-5
TGTGCCAGCTCCAGAGGGACAGGGGGCCACGAGCAGTACTTC
CASSRGTGGHEQYF
>13|-|TRBJ1-1|few|TRBV6-5
TGTGCCAGCGGAAGACAGATGAACACTGAAGCTTTCTTT
CASGRQMNTEAFF
>13|-|TRBJ1-2|-|TRBV18
TGTGCCAGCTCACCCGACGGGGGTAATGGCTACACCTTC
CASSPDGGNGYTF
>15|TRBD1|TRBJ2-7|few|TRBV6-5
TGTGCCAGCAGTTACACCCCGGGACAGGGGAACGAGCAGTACTTC
CASSYTPGQGNEQYF
>15|-|TRBJ1-5|-|TRBV6-5
TGTGCCAGCAGTTACTCGAGCATGGCGGGTCAGCCCCAGCATTTT
CASSYSSMAGQPQHF
>11|-|TRBJ1-2|few|TRBV7-9
TGTGCCAGCAGCTCTTCAGGCGCCGGCACCTTC
CASSSSGAGTF
>14|TRBD1|TRBJ2-3|few|TRBV29-1
TGCAGCGTGAGGTCCGGGCAGGGGGCAGATACGCAGTATTTT
CSVRSGQGADTQYF
>11|-|TRBJ2-3|few|TRBV6-5
TGTGCCAGCAGCAACACAGATACGCAGTATTTT
CASSNTDTQYF
>11|-|TRBJ1-1|few|TRBV30
TGTGCCTGGAGTTTGGCAGGGGAAGCTTTCTTT
CAWSLAGEAFF
>13|-|TRBJ1-1|few|TRBV10-3
TGTGCCATCAGTGACAGGGGCAACACTGAAGCTTTCTTT
CAISDRGNTEAFF
>15|-|TRBJ2-3|few|TRBV10-3
TGTGCCATCAGCCACAGGGAAATTGGCACAGATACGCAGTATTTT
CAISHREIGTDTQYF
>13|-|TRBJ1-1|-|TRBV27
TGTGCCAGCAGCTCACTTAGGAACACTGAAGCTTTCTTT
CASSSLRNTEAFF
>16|TRBD2|TRBJ2-1|-|TRBV7-6
TGTGCCAGCAGCCAGGGACTAGCGGGAGGGTGGAATGAGCAGTTCTTC
CASSQGLAGGWNEQFF
>14|TRBD1|TRBJ2-1|few|TRBV29-1
TGCAGCGTTCTCCGACAGGGGGCTACGACGGAACAGTTCTTC
CSVLRQGATTEQFF
>16|-|TRBJ2-1|few|TRBV7-8
TGTGCCAGCAGCCGCCGACACCGAAGCTCCTACAATGAGCAGTTCTTC
CASSRRHRSSYNEQFF
>14|-|TRBJ2-2|-|TRBV5-1
TGCGCCAGCAGCTTACCGTGGCGGACCGGGGAGCTGTTTTTT
CASSLPWRTGELFF
>15|-|TRBJ1-3|-|TRBV15
TGTGCCACCAGCAGAGATCCCAGCTCTGGAAACACCATATATTTT
CATSRDPSSGNTIYF
>13|-|TRBJ2-7|-|TRBV29-1
TGCAACGGGAGATGTGCGACGGGGGAGGAGCAGTACTTC
CNGRCATGEEQYF
>11|-|TRBJ2-1|-|TRBV11-3
TGTGCCAGCAGATCCAGAGGTGAGCAGTTCTTC
CASRSRGEQFF
>17|-|TRBJ2-3|few|TRBV25-1
TGTGCCAGCAGTGAAGGCGGCAGGGGCATGAGAGGAGATACGCAGTATTTT
CASSEGGRGMRGDTQYF
>16|TRBD1|TRBJ2-5|-|TRBV6-6
TGTGCCAGCAGTCGGGGACAGGGGGGCCACCAAGAGACCCAGTACTTC
CASSRGQGGHQETQYF
>14|TRBD1|TRBJ1-5|-|TRBV6-5
TGTGCCAGCAGTCCGCGGACAGGCCGACAGCCCCAGCATTTT
CASSPRTGRQPQHF
>14|TRBD1|TRBJ2-4|-|TRBV11-3
TGTGCCAGCAGCTTAAGGCCAGGGGGATTCATTCAGTACTTC
CASSLRPGGFIQYF
>12|TRBD2|TRBJ2-5|-|TRBV27
TGTGCCAGCAGCCCCTCGGGGGGGGCCCAGTACTTC
CASSPSGGAQYF
>21|TRBD2|TRBJ2-4|-|TRBV9
TGTGCCAGCAGCGTTCCCCGAGAGGGACTAGCGGGAGATCTAGCCAAAAACATTCAGTACTTC
CASSVPREGLAGDLAKNIQYF
>17|-|TRBJ1-3|-|TRBV18
TGTGCCAGCTCACCACCGGTTCGGGGATACTCTGGAAACACCATATATTTT
CASSPPVRGYSGNTIYF
>14|-|TRBJ1-4|-|TRBV2
TGTGCCAGCAGTTTATCCGGACTCAGGGAAAAACTGTTTTTT
CASSLSGLREKLFF
>15|-|TRBJ2-5|-|TRBV7-9
TGTGCCAGCAGCTCCATGGGACAAATACAAGAGACCCAGTACTTC
CASSSMGQIQETQYF
>14|-|TRBJ1-4|few|TRBV30
TGTGCCTGGAGCACCGGGGGTTTTAATGAAAAACTGTTTTTT
CAWSTGGFNEKLFF
>13|-|TRBJ1-2|few|TRBV28
TGTGCCAGCAGTTCAGGGCAGGGCAGCGGCTACACCTTC
CASSSGQGSGYTF
>18|TRBD2|TRBJ2-6|few|TRBV5-4
TGTGCCAGCAGCTTGGGGCTAGCGGGTCCCTCTGGGGCCAACGTCCTGACTTTC
CASSLGLAGPSGANVLTF
>15|TRBD1|TRBJ2-7|-|TRBV6-5
TGTGCCAGCAGTCACCCCGGGACAGGGGGCCACGAGCAGTACTTC
CASSHPGTGGHEQYF
>13|-|TRBJ2-5|few|TRBV9
TGTGCCAGCAACGGAGGGTATGAAGAGACCCAGTACTTC
CASNGGYEETQYF
>15|TRBD1|TRBJ2-1|-|TRBV28
TGTGCCAGCAGAGGAGCCTGGACAGGGACCGATGAGCAGTTCTTC
CASRGAWTGTDEQFF
>14|TRBD1|TRBJ1-2|-|TRBV7-9
TGTGCCAGCAGCCGGGACAGGGTTGACTATGGCTACACCTTC
CASSRDRVDYGYTF
>16|TRBD2|TRBJ2-1|few|TRBV5-1
TGCGCCAGCAGCTTCCTAGCGGGAGGGTCCTACAATGAGCAGTTCTTC
CASSFLAGGSYNEQFF
>14|TRBD1|TRBJ2-5|-|TRBV2
TGTGCCAGCAGTGAAGACAGGGGGCCAGAGACCCAGTACTTC
CASSEDRGPETQYF
>16|TRBD1|TRBJ1-2|few|TRBV28
TGTGCCAGCAGCTCCGGGACAGCCAACGGAAACTATGGCTACACCTTC
CASSSGTANGNYGYTF
>11|-|TRBJ2-3|few|TRBV5-1
TGCGCCAGTCGGGAAGCAGATACGCAGTATTTT
CASREADTQYF
>15|-|TRBJ2-2|few|TRBV18
TGTGCCAGCTCTTTCAGGCAGTTAAACACCGGGGAGCTGTTTTTT
CASSFRQLNTGELFF
>12|-|TRBJ1-3|-|TRBV10-3
TGTGCCATCAGTGACAAAGGTTTATCTTCAGGGTTT
CAISDKGLSSGF
>14|-|TRBJ1-5|-|TRBV7-2
TGTGCCAGCAGTCCACCAGGGCGCAATCAGCCCCAGCATTTT
CASSPPGRNQPQHF